The T cell receptor (beta chain) described here comes from a study of T-cell reconstitution after alpha-beta-depleted transplantation in children. The CDR3 totals 16 residues. The ends were cut back, 4 bases at V and 4 bases at J, with 17 bases in the middle. CDR1 and CDR2 from the germline V gene are SGHTA and FQGNSA. Unique molecular identifiers were used to barcode this TCRbeta library. Using its own MiXCR run on the PCR reads, TCRdb lists one record per CDR3 protein. The sample has 84,000 or so distinct CDR3 sequences, roughly a sixth seen once. V usage is TRBV7-2 and J usage is TRBJ1-3; TRBD1 is a possible D gene (6 bases). The clonotype was recovered from a male patient aged 2-9 years who had a stem cell transplant for acute lymphoblastic leukemia, so the T cells may come from the graft donor. The sample here was PBMCs, mostly from graft donor cells, taken 180 days after TCRalphabeta/CD19-depleted stem cell transplant. This CDR3 reads CASSYQGTGWGNTIYF. CDR3 DNA: TGTGCCAGCAGCTACCAAGGAACAGGGTGGGGAAACACCATATATTTT.